These T cell receptor beta chains were read from a single sample in a study of blood T cell repertoires in COVID-19. The table came from immunoSEQ multiplex PCR; TCRdb's copy has only in-frame clones and leaves some out. The repertoire holds around 110,000 clones, with approximately 80% as singletons. Input material: peripheral blood. The receptor set was obtained from a woman in her seventies with acute or convalescent COVID-19. CDR3s include the opening cysteine and the closing phenylalanine or tryptophan. D genes are given only for firm matches. Clone size appears in some rows only: once, few, many, or a class for an expanded clone.

TGTGCCAGCAGCCTTCCGGGACAGGGGGTTACTGAAGCTTTCTTT	CASSLPGQGVTEAFF	TRBD1	TRBJ1-1	TRBV11-3	-
TGCGCCAGCAGCTTGGACAGGGGCCTCAATTCACCCCTCCACTTT	CASSLDRGLNSPLHF	TRBD1	TRBJ1-6	TRBV5-1	many
TGCGCCAGCAGTGAAGGGACAGGGCGATTCGGTGGCTACACCTTC	CASSEGTGRFGGYTF	TRBD1	TRBJ1-2	TRBV10-2	few
TGTGCCAGCAGTGATCTAGCAACAGGGGGCGCGAACACTGAAGCTTTCTTT	CASSDLATGGANTEAFF	TRBD1	TRBJ1-1	TRBV6-1	-
TGTGCCAGCAGCCCGGTTAAGCGGGTGTACCAAGAGACCCAGTACTTC	CASSPVKRVYQETQYF	-	TRBJ2-5	TRBV13	-
TGCAGTGCTAGTTCAGGGTCTTTCCGGTTT	CSASSGSFRF	-	TRBJ1-1	TRBV20-1	-
TGTGCCAGCAGCCAAGATACGACAACCTCTGGAAACACCATATATTTT	CASSQDTTTSGNTIYF	-	TRBJ1-3	TRBV3-1/TRBV3-2	many
TGTGCCAGCAGCGCGAGCGGGGGAGACACCGGGGAGCTGTTTTTT	CASSASGGDTGELFF	TRBD2	TRBJ2-2	TRBV7-2	-
TGTGCCAGCAATACCGGGGGACTCTCGTCCGATACGCAGTATTTT	CASNTGGLSSDTQYF	-	TRBJ2-3	TRBV2	-
TGTGCCAGCAGCCCCACTACCCGGACAGGTGATGGCTACACCTTC	CASSPTTRTGDGYTF	TRBD1	TRBJ1-2	TRBV7-9	-
TGTGCCAGCAGCTTAGATTTAAGGGGGAACACTGAAGCTTTCTTT	CASSLDLRGNTEAFF	-	TRBJ1-1	TRBV7-2	-
TGTGCCAGCAGCTTAGTCAGCGGGGCGACCACCGGGGAGCTGTTTTTT	CASSLVSGATTGELFF	TRBD2	TRBJ2-2	TRBV11-2	-
TGTGCCAGCAGCCAAGATCTTCAGGGCAGGGTAAGCGGCTACACCTTC	CASSQDLQGRVSGYTF	-	TRBJ1-2	TRBV4-2	-
TGTGCCAGCAGCCAAGATCGCACAGCCCGGGCTTTCTTT	CASSQDRTARAFF	-	TRBJ1-1	TRBV3-1/TRBV3-2	few
TGTGCCAGCTCACCGTCAGGGGGACTAGGCGGCTACACCTTC	CASSPSGGLGGYTF	TRBD1	TRBJ1-2	TRBV18	-
TGTGCCAGCAGCTTGGCAAACAGAAACTATGGCTACACCTTC	CASSLANRNYGYTF	-	TRBJ1-2	TRBV5-6	-
TGTGCCAGCAGCTTAGGGGGCCGCGCCACTGAAGCTTTCTTT	CASSLGGRATEAFF	-	TRBJ1-1	TRBV7-2	-
TGTGCCAGCAGCTTACGGGGGGCCATGTTCTTC	CASSLRGAMFF	-	TRBJ2-1	TRBV7-2	-
TGCGCCAGCAGCGTGGGAAGGGACAGCTATGGCTACACCTTC	CASSVGRDSYGYTF	TRBD1	TRBJ1-2	TRBV5-1	-
TGTGCCAGCAGCCCGGGGACAGGGTCAGGGCAGCCCCAGCATTTT	CASSPGTGSGQPQHF	TRBD1	TRBJ1-5	TRBV7-3	few
TGTGCCAGTAGTATAGCCCGCGAAGCCTATGGCTACACCTTC	CASSIAREAYGYTF	-	TRBJ1-2	TRBV19	-
TGTGCCAGCAGTGAACAGGGGGCCCTTGGTGAAAAACTGTTTTTT	CASSEQGALGEKLFF	TRBD1	TRBJ1-4	TRBV25-1	few
TGCGCCAGCGCGGGGGGAAACTCCTACGAGCAGTACTTC	CASAGGNSYEQYF	TRBD2	TRBJ2-7	TRBV5-1	-
TGTGCCAGCAGCTCACAGACAGGGACAGATACGCAGTATTTT	CASSSQTGTDTQYF	TRBD1	TRBJ2-3	TRBV7-2	-
TGTGCCAGTAGTAAGACAGGGGATGACTATGGCTACACCTTC	CASSKTGDDYGYTF	TRBD1	TRBJ1-2	TRBV19	-
TGTGCCTGGAGTGTTTCAGCTAACTATGGCTACACCTTC	CAWSVSANYGYTF	-	TRBJ1-2	TRBV30	-
TGTGCCAGCAGCCCTGACAGGAGAGCCTACGAGCAGTACTTC	CASSPDRRAYEQYF	-	TRBJ2-7	TRBV11-2	-
TGCAGCGGGATAACAGGGGGCGGAGGGGCTTTCTTT	CSGITGGGGAFF	TRBD1	TRBJ1-1	TRBV29-1	few
TGTGCCAGCAGGCCGACAGCCATTTACGAGCAGTACTTC	CASRPTAIYEQYF	-	TRBJ2-7	TRBV2	-
TGTGCCAGCAGCCCACAGGGGACTTTGAACACTGAAGCTTTCTTT	CASSPQGTLNTEAFF	TRBD1	TRBJ1-1	TRBV5-4	-